Listed here are 32 T cell receptor beta chains from one sample, sequenced in a study of identical twins (dated by TCRdb to the mid-2010s). The library relied on 5' RACE. Sequenced on an Illumina HiSeq 2000. TCRdb redid the processing of the public reads, applying fastp at Q25 and MiXCR, and retained in-frame beta chains. CDR3 protein sequences are deduplicated, and each keeps its most common genes and DNA. This sample holds 1.5 million or so distinct CDR3 sequences; about 31% were observed only once. Of the sample, 0.25% to 0.3% falls within the top ten clones. The material sequenced was cord blood. The receptors come from a newborn girl in good health.

The rearrangement joins TRBV2 to TRBJ2-3; 14 bases match TRBD2. The CDR3 sequence is 20 residues long. Germline V gene sequence: CDR1 SNHLY, CDR2 FYNNEI. V was clipped by 7 bases and J by 3 bases; unmatched bases: 18. The CDR3, as DNA: TGTGCCAGCACCAGGAGGGCCGGGACTAGCGGGAGCTCAGAGACAGATACGCAGTATTTT. Translation: CASTRRAGTSGSSETDTQYF.

This clonotype turned up a few times. This chain connects TRBV12-3 or TRBV12-4 to TRBJ1-4, with D possibly matching TRBD1 (5 bases). Trimming took 3 bases from V and 8 from J, leaving 13 bases between them. This CDR3 spans 14 amino acids. Written as DNA, the CDR3 is TGTGCCAGCAGTTTCAGGGTTGGCGCAGAAAAACTGTTTTTT. It yields the protein CASSFRVGAEKLFF.

This clonotype was observed a few times. The rearrangement joins TRBV20-1 to TRBJ2-1, with D perhaps matching TRBD1 (5 bases). V gave up 3 bases and J gave up 0 bases, with 9 bases separating them. Germline V CDR1 and CDR2: DFQATT, SNEGSKA (reference sequence). The CDR3 has 14 residues. Written as DNA, the CDR3 is TGCAGTGCTAGGACAGCTCACTCCTACAATGAGCAGTTCTTC. It yields the protein CSARTAHSYNEQFF.

This clonotype has a count of ten or more. V and J are TRBV2 and TRBJ2-4; D remains ambiguous. V shed 5 bases and J shed 3 bases, with 5 bases lying between them. From germline, CDR1 is SNHLY and CDR2 FYNNEI. The CDR3 sequence is 12 residues long. CDR3 region: CASSPNKNIQYF. CDR3 sequence (DNA): TGTGCCAGCAGTCCAAACAAAAACATTCAGTACTTC. Filled out from reference TRBV2 and TRBJ2-4, the complete variable domain reads EPEVTQTPSHQVTQMGQEVILRCVPISNHLYFYWYRQILGQKVEFLVSFYNNEISEKSEIFDDQFSVERPDGSNFTLKIRSTKLEDSAMYFCASSPNKNIQYFGAGTRLSVL.

This clonotype was seen more than once but under ten times. The junction shows a germline mismatch at one end, possibly a read error. V gene TRBV7-7 combines with J gene TRBJ2-1; possibly TRBD1 or TRBD2 for D (5 bases each). This CDR3 region has 17 residues. Germline V gene sequence: CDR1 SSHAT, CDR2 FNYEAQ (reference sequence). CDR3 loop: CASSPTIRGTGYNEQFF. Written as DNA, the CDR3 is TGTGCTAGCAGTCCGACAATTCGAGGGACCGGCTACAATGAGCAGTTCTTC.

The chain is built from TRBV9 and TRBJ2-3; D is perhaps TRBD2 (5 bases). Germline CDR1 is SGDLS and CDR2 is YYNGEE. This CDR3 has 15 amino acids. The germline V and J ends were trimmed by 3 bases and 2 bases, with 13 bases remaining between them. The DNA for the CDR3 is TGTGCCAGCAGCGCCCATTGGAGGAACACAGATACGCAGTATTTT. It yields the protein CASSAHWRNTDTQYF.

This chain links TRBV21-1 with TRBJ2-7; the table assigns TRBD1, which was not confirmed against the DNA. TRBV21-1 is recorded as a pseudogene. CDR3 length equals 15 residues. CDR3 residues: CASSKSWTGSYEQYF. The CDR3 DNA reads TGTGCCAGCAGCAAATCCTGGACAGGGTCCTACGAGCAGTACTTC.

The chain combines TRBV28 with TRBJ2-5; 7 bases agree with TRBD1. CDR3 length: 13 residues. Germline lookup yields CDR1 MDHEN and CDR2 SYDVKM. The ends lost 5 bases at V and 7 bases at J; junction bases unmatched: 7. The CDR3 DNA follows: TGTGCCAGCAGTCTTAACAGGGGAGTGACCCAGTACTTC. This sequence encodes CASSLNRGVTQYF.

This clonotype was seen only a few times. V is TRBV6-5 and J is TRBJ2-7; weak D call: TRBD2 (6 bases). This CDR3 contains 13 residues. The V gene's germline CDR1 is MNHEY and CDR2 SVGAGI. V shed 4 bases and J shed 7 bases, with 14 bases lying between them. The CDR3 DNA reads TGTGCCAGCAGTTTCGCCTGGCTAGCGGAGCAGTACTTC. It yields the protein CASSFAWLAEQYF.

This chain connects TRBV5-1 to TRBJ2-7; the D is unclear. V lost 4 bases, J lost 5 bases, and 13 bases lay in between. From germline, CDR1 is SGHRS and CDR2 YFSETQ. CDR3 length: 13 amino acids. CDR3 nucleotides: TGCGCCAGCAGCGTGGCGCCGAGGAACGAGCAGTACTTC. It is translated as CASSVAPRNEQYF.

This clonotype was recorded a few times. The chain employs TRBV7-2 and TRBJ2-3; 10 nucleotides align to TRBD2. The length of the CDR3 is 18 residues. V trimming: 3 bases; J trimming: 0 bases; junction bases outside the gene matches: 9. Germline V gives CDR1 SGHTA, CDR2 FQGNSA. The DNA of the CDR3 is TGTGCCAGCAGCTTGTTAACCCTAGCGGGGGCTAGCACAGATACGCAGTATTTT. It codes for CASSLLTLAGASTDTQYF.

The chain is built from TRBV12-3 or TRBV12-4 and TRBJ2-5, with D unclear. The CDR3 runs 12 residues. The V end lost 6 bases, the J end lost 11 bases, and 16 bases lay between the germline ends. The CDR3 DNA reads as TGTGCCAGCAGCACACTTTACAATGAGCAGTACTTC. Residues: CASSTLYNEQYF.

The gene calls are TRBV7-2 and TRBJ2-7; maybe TRBD2 (6 bases). Trimming shortened V by 5 bases and J by 2 bases, and 19 bases separated the two germline ends. This CDR3 region has 16 residues. Looked up from germline, CDR1 is SGHTA and CDR2 is FQGNSA. DNA for the CDR3: TGTGCCAGCAGCAAGGTCTCGACTAGGAGGCCCTACGAGCAGTACTTC. Translated: CASSKVSTRRPYEQYF. The full variable domain, completed using reference TRBV7-2 and TRBJ2-7, is GAGVSQSPSNKVTEKGKDVELRCDPISGHTALYWYRQSLGQGLEFLIYFQGNSAPDKSGLPSDRFSAERTGGSVSTLTIQRTQQEDSAVYLCASSKVSTRRPYEQYFGPGTRLTVT.

The chain is built from TRBV19 and TRBJ2-4, with 11 positions matching TRBD1. The end of the DNA aligns better with TRBJ2-5, so the J call may be wrong. CDR3 length: 16 residues. Per germline, CDR1 LNHDA and CDR2 SQIVND (reference sequence). This CDR3 reads CASSIGQGADKETQYF. The CDR3 DNA reads TGTGCCAGTAGTATCGGACAGGGGGCGGACAAAGAGACCCAGTACTTC.

This clonotype showed up many times. The chain recombines TRBV6-5 with TRBJ1-5; TRBD1 might be the D (6 bases). This CDR3 is 14 amino acids long. CDR1 MNHEY and CDR2 SVGAGI come from the germline V gene. The V end was cut by 2 bases, the J end by 1 base, with 6 bases between. The CDR3 DNA reads TGTGCCAGCAGTTACGGGACAAGCAATCAGCCCCAGCATTTT. As protein: CASSYGTSNQPQHF.

V is TRBV27 and J is TRBJ2-1; 8 nucleotides line up with TRBD1. J gave up 0 bases and V 5 bases, and 6 bases lay outside the gene matches. The CDR3 consists of 16 residues. The germline CDR1 and CDR2 sequences are MNHEY and SMNVEV (reference sequence). The chain's CDR3 is CASSPRDRPSYNEQFF. The CDR3 DNA reads TGTGCCAGCAGTCCCAGGGACAGGCCCTCCTACAATGAGCAGTTCTTC.

The CDR3 bases are TGCAGTGCTAGAGAAGGGCTGGCTGGTGAGCAGTTCTTC. Protein sequence: CSAREGLAGEQFF. The rearrangement uses TRBV20-1 and TRBJ2-1; no definite D call. The germline gives CDR1 DFQATT, CDR2 SNEGSKA (reference sequence). The CDR3 spans 13 residues. V lost 0 bases and J lost 9, with 12 bases in between.

The J gene is TRBJ1-5, the V gene TRBV20-1; D not certain. The CDR3 loop spans 13 amino acids. Trimming removed 3 bases at V and 6 bases at J, with 12 bases between. The germline V gene encodes CDR1 DFQATT and CDR2 SNEGSKA (reference sequence). CDR3 amino acids: CSASSTTTQPQHF. Here the CDR3 DNA reads TGCAGTGCTAGTAGCACCACAACTCAGCCCCAGCATTTT.

This chain connects TRBV4-1 to TRBJ2-1; a possible D gene is TRBD2 (6 bases). The V end was cut by 1 base, the J end by 0 bases, with 10 bases between. The CDR3 has 16 residues. Germline V gene data show CDR1 as MGHRA and CDR2 as YSYEKL. Here the CDR3 reads CASSQVLGSSYNEQFF. The CDR3 DNA reads as TGCGCCAGCAGCCAAGTTCTCGGGAGCTCCTACAATGAGCAGTTCTTC.

This clonotype was seen only once. This chain uses TRBV7-9 with TRBJ1-4, with D hard to call. This CDR3 has 18 amino acids. From germline, CDR1 is SEHNR and CDR2 FQNEAQ (reference sequence). The V end lost 1 base, the J end lost 0 bases, and 15 bases lay between the germline ends. The CDR3 bases are TGTGCCAGCAGCTTAGACATTCTAGCGGGAGCAACTAATGAAAAACTGTTTTTT. This gives the protein CASSLDILAGATNEKLFF.

This clonotype was detected a few times. The rearrangement uses TRBV29-1 and TRBJ1-2; no reliable D call. The CDR3 runs to 12 residues. Germline V gives CDR1 SQVTM, CDR2 ANQGSEA. Trimming took off 6 bases at V and 4 bases at J, with 12 bases between the two ends. CDR3 DNA: TGCAGCGTGAAGCAGCAACCCTATGGCTACACCTTC. The encoded protein is CSVKQQPYGYTF.

The genes are TRBV6-1 and TRBJ2-1, with TRBD1 matching over 9 bases. CDR1 and CDR2 from the germline V gene are MNHNS and SASEGT. The CDR3 runs to 15 residues. V dropped 1 base and J dropped 6; count of bases not matched to a gene: 4. The CDR3 nucleotides read TGTGCCAGCAGTGAAGGCGAGACAGGGGGCAATGAGCAGTTCTTC. Its translation: CASSEGETGGNEQFF.

This clonotype occurred a few times. The V call is TRBV7-2, the J call TRBJ1-4; D is possibly TRBD1 (6 bases). This CDR3 has 16 amino acids. Germline CDR1 and CDR2: SGHTA and FQGNSA. V lost 0 bases and J 4 bases, leaving 12 bases between the germline ends. The CDR3 loop is CASSLAQGGGNEKLFF. The CDR3 bases are TGTGCCAGCAGCTTAGCGCAAGGGGGAGGTAATGAAAAACTGTTTTTT. Full variable domain (outside the CDR3, taken from reference TRBV7-2 and TRBJ1-4): GAGVSQSPSNKVTEKGKDVELRCDPISGHTALYWYRQSLGQGLEFLIYFQGNSAPDKSGLPSDRFSAERTGGSVSTLTIQRTQQEDSAVYLCASSLAQGGGNEKLFFGSGTQLSVL.

The genes are TRBV10-3 and TRBJ1-1; TRBD1 matches at 11 bases. With 4 bases clipped from V and 1 base from J, the junction kept 2 bases outside the gene matches. This CDR3 is 15 amino acids long. CDR1 ENHRY and CDR2 SYGVKD come from the germline V gene. For the CDR3, the DNA is TGTGCCATCAGTGGGACAGGGGGCCCGAACACTGAAGCTTTCTTT. Its translation: CAISGTGGPNTEAFF.

The chain is built from TRBV20-1 and TRBJ2-4, with 11 positions matching TRBD2. The better agreement between TRBJ2-7 and the DNA end casts doubt on the J call. In germline, CDR1 is DFQATT, CDR2 SNEGSKA (reference sequence). The CDR3 extends over 13 amino acids. CDR3 coding DNA: TGCAGTGCGCAACTAGCGGGGGCCTACGAGCAGTACTTC. Protein: CSAQLAGAYEQYF.

This clonotype was counted ten times or more. J is TRBJ2-1 and V is TRBV5-1; tentative D call: TRBD2 (5 bases). Germline V gene lookup returns CDR1 SGHRS and CDR2 YFSETQ. Trimming shortened V by 4 bases and J by 9 bases, and 17 bases separated the two germline ends. The CDR3 spans 14 residues. The DNA for the CDR3 is TGCGCCAGCAGCATTCGGTACGGGAATGTTGAGCAGTTCTTC. As protein: CASSIRYGNVEQFF.

The chain recombines TRBV4-2 with TRBJ2-1; 8 bases are shared with TRBD2. V lost 3 bases, J lost 8 bases, and 6 bases stayed unmatched. Germline loops: CDR1 LGHNA, CDR2 YNFKEQ. There are 14 residues in the CDR3. The CDR3 sequence is CASSQTGGPDEQFF. The CDR3, as DNA: TGTGCCAGCAGCCAGACGGGGGGGCCGGATGAGCAGTTCTTC.

On this clonotype: Likely a read error: the CDR3 ends without its conserved phenylalanine or tryptophan. The V and J genes are TRBV2 and TRBJ2-7; D uncertain. Per the germline V gene, CDR1 is SNHLY and CDR2 is FYNNEI. The CDR3 contains 12 residues. Trimming stripped 8 bases from V and 0 bases from J, with 8 bases between. CDR3 bases: TGTGCCAGCTTTCCCTTCTCCTACGAGCAGTACATC. Translation gives CASFPFSYEQYI.

This sequence joins TRBV6-2 or TRBV6-3 and TRBJ2-1; D is undetermined. Germline V gives CDR1 MNHEY, CDR2 SVGEGT. The CDR3 is 17 residues long. Trimming shortened V by 7 bases and J by 3 bases, and 22 bases separated the two germline ends. The CDR3 DNA sequence: TGTGCCAGCACAACCGGGTGGCGAGTAGGCAGCTACAATGAGCAGTTCTTC. Protein product: CASTTGWRVGSYNEQFF.

The chain links TRBV5-6 to TRBJ2-3, with D uncertain. V was cut by 6 bases and J by 0 bases, with 8 bases left in between. This CDR3 spans 13 amino acids. Germline V gene data show CDR1 as SGHDT and CDR2 as YYEEEE. The CDR3 bases are TGTGCCAGCATCAGGCAGAGCACAGATACGCAGTATTTT. Amino acid sequence: CASIRQSTDTQYF.

This clonotype was seen only a few times. The chain employs TRBV18 and TRBJ2-2; the D gene is possibly TRBD1 (6 bases). The germline V and J ends were trimmed by 2 bases and 2 bases, with 9 bases remaining between them. CDR1 is KGHSH, CDR2 LQKENI, per germline. This CDR3 region has 15 residues. The CDR3 here is CASSPTGFNTGELFF. The DNA of the CDR3 is TGTGCCAGCTCACCAACAGGGTTCAACACCGGGGAGCTGTTTTTT.

This chain joins TRBV6-5 and TRBJ1-1, with 8 positions matching TRBD1. Germline loops: CDR1 MNHEY, CDR2 SVGAGI. J lost 4 bases, V lost 5 bases, and 6 bases had no gene match. The length of the CDR3 is 14 residues. The CDR3 DNA follows: TGTGCCAGCAGTCCGGGACAGGTATCCACTGAAGCTTTCTTT. Residues: CASSPGQVSTEAFF.